The present T cell receptor beta chain was sequenced within a study of breast tumors, draining lymph nodes, adjacent tissues (dated by TCRdb to the mid-2010s). Broadly, across the study: TCR beta repertoires were compared across tumor, adjacent nontumor tissue and axillary lymph nodes obtained from breast cancer patients. In human breast cancer, the study set out to assess how tumor, surrounding tissue and draining lymph node repertoires relate to one another and whether T cells might be exchanged between them.

This clonotype has ten or more counts. The antigen this receptor binds is unknown. Per-base qualities were not stored, and no clone one base away is much larger. The investigation overall reported the following: The similarity between tumor and nontumor tissue repertoires was significantly greater in luminal-like breast cancer than in basal-like breast cancer. A scenario in which most tumor T cells derive from the lymph node and then expand within tumor tissue was judged to be consistent with the data. T-cell repertoire diversity in tumors was found to be lower than in lymph nodes but higher than in nontumor tissue, and preferential V and J gene usage was observed. The study presented the conclusion that tumor T cells originate in lymph nodes as consistent with a hypothesis, not as something directly demonstrated.

The junction shows trimming of 5 bases on V and 0 bases on J, plus 14 bases between the germline ends. Counted from cysteine to phenylalanine, this CDR3 has 17 amino acids. Only CDR3 DNA remains: 51 bases, in frame from the first base. Lymph node samples were obtained from the axillary draining lymph nodes of breast cancer patients. The sequencer listed for this sample is Illumina HiSeq 2000. TCR beta chain libraries were generated through multiplex PCR amplification. The amplified TCR beta chain products were analyzed by high-throughput sequencing. Using fastp trimming at Q25 and MiXCR clonotype assembly, TCRdb reanalyzed the public sequencing data and kept in-frame beta chains. All rows with the same CDR3 protein become a single entry with the most common DNA and genes. For this sample there are approximately 200,000 distinct CDR3 sequences; 31% appear just once. Over 4% of the sample lies in the top ten.

Here the chain combines TRBV12-3 or TRBV12-4 and TRBJ1-6, with TRBD1 tentatively as D gene (6 bases match). The sample taken for sequencing was axillary lymph node tissue. The source is a female donor with breast cancer. Some clones in this sample may be carry-over from other donors' samples. The CDR3 amino acid sequence is: CASSKNDRSSYNSPLHF. Here is the DNA: TGTGCCAGCAGTAAAAATGACAGGAGCTCCTATAATTCACCCCTCCACTTT.